These 8 T cell receptor beta chains came from one sample sequenced in a study of CXCR3-negative and CXCR3-positive naive CD8 T cells. The method, 5' RACE with UMI labels, was used to prepare the TRB cDNA libraries. TCRdb re-called the 5' RACE reads, yielding one record per CDR3 amino acid sequence without DNA. The sample includes 100,000 to 150,000 distinct CDR3 sequences. Sequencing was carried out using naive CXCR3- CD8+ T cells from blood. As to subset: CD45RO-CCR7+CD27+CD95- naive CD8+ T cells lacking CXCR3 (TNR3-). All receptors derive from a human donor in good health. Some clones in this sample may be carry-over from other donors' samples.

This chain connects TRBV7-9 to TRBJ2-7. CDR1 SEHNR and CDR2 FQNEAQ come from the germline V gene (reference sequence). CDR3 size: 12 residues. CDR3: CASSGNNYEQYF.

The CDR3 reads CSVYGIAGGISYEQYF. V and J are TRBV29-1 and TRBJ2-7; the TRBD2 assignment by TCRdb is unverifiable without DNA. The CDR3 runs to 16 residues. Germline V lookup: CDR1 SQVTM, CDR2 ANQGSEA.

The CDR3: CASSSTSGEAFF. This chain links TRBV5-1 with TRBJ1-1. The CDR3 runs 12 residues. CDR1 is SGHRS and CDR2 is YFSETQ in the germline V gene.

V gene TRBV15 combines with J gene TRBJ2-1; TCRdb's D call, TRBD1, is unchecked because there is no DNA. This CDR3 spans 14 amino acids. CDR1 is LNHNV, CDR2 YYDKDF, per germline (reference sequence). CDR3 protein: CATSRTDQGNEQFF.

V usage is TRBV4-1 and J usage is TRBJ2-2; the D gene TCRdb calls, TRBD1, cannot be checked with no DNA. There are 15 residues in the CDR3. Germline V gene data show CDR1 as MGHRA and CDR2 as YSYEKL. The CDR3 here is CASSVRQGGTGELFF.

The chain carries TRBV28 and TRBJ1-2; TCRdb selects TRBD1, and the lack of DNA leaves this call unchecked. Germline CDR1 and CDR2: MDHEN and SYDVKM. CDR3 length: 15 residues. The CDR3 region is CASSSGTAYYYGYTF.

The chain employs TRBV7-9 and TRBJ2-2; there is no DNA to check the TCRdb D call of TRBD1. The germline gives CDR1 SEHNR, CDR2 FQNEAQ (reference sequence). The CDR3 covers 17 residues. CDR3 residues: CASSLSGRRTNTGELFF.

The V gene is TRBV28, the J gene TRBJ2-7; TCRdb lists TRBD2, though no DNA is available to test this call. The length of the CDR3 is 16 residues. CDR1 is MDHEN and CDR2 is SYDVKM in the germline V gene. The CDR3 protein is CASSFRGLAGENEQYF.